The next 9 T cell receptor beta chains were all read from a single sample in a study of radiation and T cells in renal cell carcinoma. The protocol was immunoSEQ multiplex PCR, while the TCRdb copy is restricted to in-frame clones and leaves out a portion. The data show over 90,000 clones, more than 65% seen once. Time point reported: blood 4 weeks post-SBRT, at nephrectomy. The treatment here: 15 Gy SBRT to primary tumor, nephrectomy 4 weeks later. This specimen was blood, taken from a patient whose treatment included radiotherapy and nephrectomy. Receptor source: a man aged 55 to 69 with renal cell carcinoma.

The chain recombines TRBV13 with TRBJ2-7; 7 bases are shared with TRBD1. The CDR3 runs to 12 residues. V lost 5 bases, J lost 12 bases, and 10 bases stayed unmatched. Germline V gene sequence: CDR1 PRHDT, CDR2 FYEKMQ (reference sequence). The CDR3 region has the DNA TGTGCCAGCAGCACGCGACAGGGCCGAAGGTACTTC. Translation gives CASSTRQGRRYF. The complete variable domain, with remaining parts taken from reference TRBV13 and TRBJ2-7, reads AAGVIQSPRHLIKEKRETATLKCYPIPRHDTVYWYQQGPGQDPQFLISFYEKMQSDKGSIPDRFSAQQFSDYHSELNMSSLELGDSALYFCASSTRQGRRYFGPGTRLTVT.

CDR3: CASSLEFLLGYTF. The CDR3 DNA sequence: TGTGCCAGCAGCTTGGAGTTTTTATTGGGCTACACCTTC. The chain combines TRBV5-4 with TRBJ1-2, with no clear D. V was clipped by 0 bases and J by 8 bases, with 11 bases between them. The CDR3 runs to 13 residues. The V gene's germline CDR1 is SGHNT and CDR2 YYREEE (reference sequence).

The sample holds one count of this clone. The genes are TRBV19 and TRBJ2-3; D might be TRBD1 (5 bases). This CDR3 has 16 residues. The germline gives CDR1 LNHDA, CDR2 SQIVND (reference sequence). Trimming pared 3 bases from V and 0 bases from J, leaving 13 bases between. The CDR3 here is CASSIPNGASTDTQYF. As DNA, the CDR3 is TGTGCCAGTAGTATCCCGAATGGGGCTAGCACAGATACGCAGTATTTT.

The chain couples TRBV5-1 to TRBJ2-6; 11 nucleotides align to TRBD1. Germline V gene sequence: CDR1 SGHRS, CDR2 YFSETQ. V lost 6 bases to trimming and J lost 0 bases; unmatched junction nucleotides: 8. The CDR3 runs 18 residues. In DNA, the CDR3 is TGCGCCAGCACTAGGGGGACAGGGGGACTCTCTGGGGCCAACGTCCTGACTTTC. Protein product: CASTRGTGGLSGANVLTF.

The chain has TRBV11-2 and TRBJ2-7; 8 bases match TRBD1. Germline CDR1 SGHAT, CDR2 FQNNGV. The length of the CDR3 is 13 residues. V lost 1 base and J lost 6; bases outside the gene matches: 2. DNA of the CDR3: TGTGCCAGCAGCTTAGGGACAGGGAGCGAGCAGTACTTC. Translating it yields CASSLGTGSEQYF.

The chain combines TRBV28 with TRBJ1-1; TRBD1 is a possible D gene (5 bases). CDR3 length: 16 amino acids. Looked up from germline, CDR1 is MDHEN and CDR2 is SYDVKM. V was shortened by 3 bases and J by 0 bases, with 14 bases between the two germline ends. As DNA, the CDR3 is TGTGCCAGCAGTTTGAACCCGAGACAGATGAACACTGAAGCTTTCTTT. Protein product: CASSLNPRQMNTEAFF.

The gene calls are TRBV28 and TRBJ2-3; D is possibly TRBD1 or TRBD2 (5 bases each). CDR1 is MDHEN and CDR2 is SYDVKM in the germline V gene. Trimming cost V 1 base and J 4 bases, with 18 bases left between them. CDR3 size: 17 residues. The CDR3 loop is CASSLYRDRVISDTQYF. CDR3 DNA: TGTGCCAGCAGTTTATATAGGGACCGGGTCATATCAGATACGCAGTATTTT.

The chain links TRBV7-6 to TRBJ2-7, with 9 nucleotides matching TRBD1. The CDR3 has 16 amino acids. V was pared by 4 bases and J by 0 bases, with 7 bases of the junction left unmatched. Germline CDR1 SGHVS, CDR2 FNYEAQ. In DNA form, the CDR3 reads TGTGCCAGCAGCTCGCGGAGACAGGGGGACTCCTACGAGCAGTACTTC. Translated, it gives CASSSRRQGDSYEQYF.

The rearrangement links TRBV5-6 to TRBJ1-2; 10 positions agree with TRBD1. This CDR3 has 16 residues. V gave up 1 base and J gave up 3 bases; unmatched junction bases: 6. The V gene's germline CDR1 is SGHDT and CDR2 YYEEEE. The CDR3 DNA sequence: TGTGCCAGCAGCTTGATAGGGACAGGGGATCACTATGGCTACACCTTC. Its protein product is CASSLIGTGDHYGYTF.